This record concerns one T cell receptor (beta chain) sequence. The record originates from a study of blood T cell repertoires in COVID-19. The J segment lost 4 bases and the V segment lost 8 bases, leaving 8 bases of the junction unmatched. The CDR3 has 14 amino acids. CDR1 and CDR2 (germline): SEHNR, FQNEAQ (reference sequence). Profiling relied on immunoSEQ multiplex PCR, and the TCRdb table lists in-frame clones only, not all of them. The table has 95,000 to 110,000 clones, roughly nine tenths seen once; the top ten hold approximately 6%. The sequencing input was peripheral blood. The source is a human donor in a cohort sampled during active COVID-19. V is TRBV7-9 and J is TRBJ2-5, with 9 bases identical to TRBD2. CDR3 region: CASLTPAGGETQYF. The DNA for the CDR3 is TGTGCCAGCCTAACCCCAGCGGGAGGAGAGACCCAGTACTTC.